This TCR beta chain was sequenced for a study of spatial heterogeneity in lung cancer. The junction had 4 bases not matched to a gene; V was cut back by 4 bases and J by 6 bases. In germline, CDR1 is SGHTA, CDR2 FQGTGA. This CDR3 spans 13 amino acids. Study outcomes and limitations: Relative to follow-up, resection was when ubiquitous expanded tumor TCRs appeared more in blood.

TCRdb reanalysed the 5' RACE reads using MiXCR and keeps one entry per CDR3 protein. The repertoire holds tens of thousands of distinct CDR3 sequences, with around 8.2% as singletons. This clonotype was counted between two and nine times. What it binds is unknown. Specified time point: sample taken at primary tumor resection. Sequencing covered unsorted whole RNA taken from tumor, nontumor lung or frozen PBMC. This specimen consisted of PBMCs, obtained at surgery. The receptor was derived from a female donor with early-stage non-small cell lung cancer. The chain uses TRBV7-3 and TRBJ2-3; 7 bases align to TRBD1. CDR3 sequence (DNA): TGTGCCAGCAGCTCTCAGGGACAGGATACGCAGTATTTT. It yields the protein CASSSQGQDTQYF.